The present T cell receptor beta chain was sequenced within a study of identical twins (TCRdb year 2016). The study in broad terms: TCR alpha and beta repertoires from monozygotic twins, unrelated adults of various ages and cord blood were deep-sequenced to test whether fetal clonotypes persist. To rule out contamination, the twin experiments were replicated at different times with different library preparation protocols. Overall study results and their limits: Invariant T cells such as MAIT and iNKT could partly confound zero-insertion analyses, although diverse VJ usage argued against such confounding for most clonotypes. Because the same donors could not be followed over many years, conclusions were based on cross-sectional statistical analysis. Excess twin sharing in beta out-of-frame sequences was weaker because fewer shared sequences lowered the signal-to-noise ratio. Out-of-frame TCR alpha sequences shared between twins showed an excess of low generation-probability sequences compared with coincidental sharing between unrelated individuals. Abundant cord blood beta clonotypes carried fewer insertions; young adult naive repertoires showed a weaker similar trend, while memory repertoires showed none. Out-of-frame TCR alpha sharing in monozygotic twins was systematically underestimated by recombination models, whereas sharing between unrelated individuals was in agreement with the recombination models.

The germline V gene (reference sequence) provides CDR1 SGHAT and CDR2 FQDESV. Its CDR3 holds 19 amino acids, cysteine through phenylalanine. CDR3 DNA only is kept here, 57 bases in frame from base 1. V lost 4 bases and J lost 4 bases, and the count of bases not matched to a germline gene is 18. This clonotype was detected many times. Its antigen is currently not known. Per-base quality was not reported, and no clone a single base away is much larger than it. Every donor was a healthy Caucasian. Three pairs of female monozygotic twins, all aged about 18 to 29 years, made up the twin cohort. Positive isolation kits from Invitrogen were used to isolate CD4+ and CD8+ T cell populations. To prepare the library, 5' RACE was applied. This sample was sequenced with an Illumina HiSeq 2000. Template switching added a universal primer binding site, and the final cDNA carried a unique molecular identifier that allowed TCR cDNA molecules to be counted accurately. Specific primers in the conserved constant-segment region were used to synthesize first-strand cDNA for TCR alpha and beta chains. To control for contamination, each cDNA library was double barcoded with a SMART-Mk sample barcode plus Illumina barcodes. TruSeq adapter sequences, together with Illumina sample barcodes, were added in two successive PCR steps. TCR alpha and beta cDNA libraries were sequenced on the Illumina HiSeq platform with custom primers. Turning to the authors' computational methods: Unique molecular identifiers were extracted from raw reads with MiGEC, and CDR3 positions were determined with MiXCR. Recombination models were inferred per individual with the repgenHMM and IGoR tools using an EM algorithm. The tcR package in R was used for shared clonotype analysis, with sharing normalized by the product of cloneset sizes. To study raw recombination without the effects of thymic and clonal selection, out-of-frame nonproductive sequences were analyzed. The public reads were run again by TCRdb, first through fastp at Q25 and then through MiXCR, and only productive beta chains were kept. CDR3 protein sequences are deduplicated, and each keeps its most common genes and DNA. The V and J calls here are based on TCRdb, not the publication. This sample comprises 300,000 or so distinct CDR3 sequences, 7.5% to 9.5% of them detected only once. Approximately 6.5% of the sample is taken by the ten largest.

The sample was also reused in another study, on yellow fever vaccine responses in identical twins. That second publication adds: According to the authors, in identical twins the way T cells responded to vaccination appeared partly convergent and partly personalized. In the study, vaccine-responding T cell clones were precisely tracked in identical twins.

The chain employs TRBV11-1 and TRBJ2-2, with 7 middle bases fitting TRBD2. Sequencing was performed on CD8+ T cells sorted from blood. The TCR originated in a young woman in good health. The CDR3 protein is CASSSATMTSRGLTGELFF. The DNA sequence is TGTGCCAGCAGCTCGGCTACTATGACTAGCCGGGGCCTCACCGGGGAGCTGTTTTTT.